This T cell receptor beta chain was sequenced in a study of identical twins. Trimming took off 6 bases at V and 5 bases at J, with 13 bases between the two ends. The CDR3 length is 12 residues. Germline assignment: CDR1 DFQATT and CDR2 SNEGSKA (reference sequence). This clonotype was picked up a small number of times. Template switching supplied a universal primer site; unique molecular identifiers were carried on the cDNA. From the 5' RACE reads, TCRdb called clonotypes with MiXCR, one entry per CDR3 protein. The sample has under 800,000 distinct CDR3 sequences; around 21% are singletons. These data also featured in a second study, about T cells expressing NK-cell markers. Per that paper: Investigators obtained TCR beta repertoires from sorted CD3+CD56+NKG2C+, CD3+CD56+NKG2C- and CD3+CD56-NKG2C+ T cells. Seven donors tested HCMV-seropositive and one tested seronegative among the eight sequenced. Of CD8+ T cells, about 1.0-7.5% belonged to dominant NKG2C+ clonotypes in six or seven donors.

Sequences were obtained from PBMCs. This chain uses TRBV20-1 with TRBJ2-5; the D call may be TRBD1 or TRBD2 (5 bases each). This sequence was found in a woman aged 18-29 years in good health. The CDR3 DNA reads as TGCAGTGCCGGGGACGGCGGCGAGACCCAGTACTTC. Amino acid sequence: CSAGDGGETQYF.